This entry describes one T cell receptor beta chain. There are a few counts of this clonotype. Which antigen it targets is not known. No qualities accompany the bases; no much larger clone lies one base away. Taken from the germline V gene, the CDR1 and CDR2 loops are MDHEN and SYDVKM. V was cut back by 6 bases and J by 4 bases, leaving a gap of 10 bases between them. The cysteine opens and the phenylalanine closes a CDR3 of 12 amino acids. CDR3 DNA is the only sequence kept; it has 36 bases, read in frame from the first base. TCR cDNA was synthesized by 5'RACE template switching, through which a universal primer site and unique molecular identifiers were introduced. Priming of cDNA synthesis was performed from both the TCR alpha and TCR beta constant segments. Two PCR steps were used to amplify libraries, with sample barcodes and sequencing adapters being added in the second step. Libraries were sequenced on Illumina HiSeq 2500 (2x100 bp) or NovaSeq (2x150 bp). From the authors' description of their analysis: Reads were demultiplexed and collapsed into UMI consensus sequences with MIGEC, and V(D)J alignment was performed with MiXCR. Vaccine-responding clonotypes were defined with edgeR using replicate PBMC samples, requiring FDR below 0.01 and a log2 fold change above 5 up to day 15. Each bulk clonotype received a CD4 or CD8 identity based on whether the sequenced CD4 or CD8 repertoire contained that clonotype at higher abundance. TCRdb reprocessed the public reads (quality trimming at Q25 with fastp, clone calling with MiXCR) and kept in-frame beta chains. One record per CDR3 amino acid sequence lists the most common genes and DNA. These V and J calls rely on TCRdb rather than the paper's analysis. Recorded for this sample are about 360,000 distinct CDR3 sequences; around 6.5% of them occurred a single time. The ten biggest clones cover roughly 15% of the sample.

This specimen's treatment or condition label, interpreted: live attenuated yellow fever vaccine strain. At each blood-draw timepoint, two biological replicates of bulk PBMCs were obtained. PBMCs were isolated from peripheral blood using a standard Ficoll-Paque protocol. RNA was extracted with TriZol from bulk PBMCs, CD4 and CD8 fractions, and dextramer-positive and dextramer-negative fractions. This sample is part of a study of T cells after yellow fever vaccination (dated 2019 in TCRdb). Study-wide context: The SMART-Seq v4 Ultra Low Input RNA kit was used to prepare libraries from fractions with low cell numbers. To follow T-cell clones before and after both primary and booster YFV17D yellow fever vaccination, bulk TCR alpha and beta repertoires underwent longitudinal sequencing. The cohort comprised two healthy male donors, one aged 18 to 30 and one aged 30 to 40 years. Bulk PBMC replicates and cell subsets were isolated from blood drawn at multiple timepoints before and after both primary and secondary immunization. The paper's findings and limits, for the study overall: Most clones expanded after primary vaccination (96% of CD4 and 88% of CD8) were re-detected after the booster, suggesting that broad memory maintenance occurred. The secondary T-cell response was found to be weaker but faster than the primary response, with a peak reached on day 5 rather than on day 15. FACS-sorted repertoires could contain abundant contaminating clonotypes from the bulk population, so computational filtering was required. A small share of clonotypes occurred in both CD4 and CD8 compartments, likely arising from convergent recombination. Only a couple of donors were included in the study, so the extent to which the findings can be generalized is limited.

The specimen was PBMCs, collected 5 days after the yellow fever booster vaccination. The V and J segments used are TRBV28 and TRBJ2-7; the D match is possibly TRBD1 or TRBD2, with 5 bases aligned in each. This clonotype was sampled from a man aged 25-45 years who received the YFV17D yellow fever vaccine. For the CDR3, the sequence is CASSEGSYEQYF. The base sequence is TGTGCCAGCAGCGAGGGGTCGTACGAGCAGTACTTC.